This TCR beta chain was retrieved from a study of blood T cell repertoires in COVID-19. Whole-study context: Samples representing acute and convalescent COVID-19 were sourced from the United States, Italy and Spain.

TCRdb keeps only in-frame clones here, not all; method: immunoSEQ multiplex PCR. The repertoire holds fewer than 350,000 clones, around nine tenths seen once, with approximately 1% in the top ten. The study drew participants aged about 18 to 89 years from about two dozen US areas. Donors were grouped by their self-reported clinical history. Each exposed participant met a COVID-19 case in the 2 weeks preceding study entry. The sample holds one count of this clone. The CDR3 length is 15 residues. Germline CDR1 and CDR2: SGHNT and YENEEA. V was shortened by 5 bases and J by 1 base, with 12 bases between the two germline ends.

The V call is TRBV11-3, the J call TRBJ1-3; D unclear. This clonotype was obtained from a woman in her thirties who had been exposed to COVID-19. Sequenced input: PBMCs or T cells enriched from blood (not recorded which). The CDR3 region has the DNA TGTGCCAGCAGCCAAATATACCGGTCTGGAAACACCATATATTTT. Its protein product is CASSQIYRSGNTIYF.